A selection of T cell receptor beta chains follows, all from one sample in a study of blood T cells in healthy people across ages. MiXCR was run by TCRdb on the 5' RACE reads, yielding one entry per CDR3 protein. This table holds around 1,500,000 distinct CDR3 sequences, about 30% found once. The sequenced material came from blood. The receptor set was obtained from a woman in her twenties or thirties in good health. Both conserved end residues are part of each CDR3. Fields, in order: J gene, D gene, V gene, clone size, CDR3 protein, CDR3 DNA. D genes are given only for firm matches. Size tells how often a clone was seen (once, few, many) or the class of an expanded clone, and some rows leave it out.

J gene: TRBJ1-2; D gene: TRBD1; V gene: TRBV7-9; clone size: .; CDR3 protein: CASSTGEHYGYTF; CDR3 DNA: TGTGCCAGCAGTACAGGGGAGCACTACGGCTACACCTTC
J gene: TRBJ1-4; D gene: TRBD1; V gene: TRBV7-9; clone size: .; CDR3 protein: CASNDRVANEKLFF; CDR3 DNA: TGTGCCAGCAACGACAGGGTGGCAAATGAAAAACTGTTTTTT
J gene: TRBJ2-3; D gene: .; V gene: TRBV2; clone size: once; CDR3 protein: CASIYGGADTQYF; CDR3 DNA: TGTGCCAGCATTTACGGGGGCGCAGATACGCAGTATTTT
J gene: TRBJ2-5; D gene: .; V gene: TRBV12-5; clone size: once; CDR3 protein: CVSGLGTAIQETQYF; CDR3 DNA: TGTGTTAGTGGTTTGGGGACCGCGATCCAAGAGACCCAGTACTTC
J gene: TRBJ1-3; D gene: .; V gene: TRBV29-1; clone size: few; CDR3 protein: CSVARTSGNTIYF; CDR3 DNA: TGCAGCGTTGCCAGGACCTCTGGAAACACCATATATTTT
J gene: TRBJ2-7; D gene: .; V gene: TRBV5-6; clone size: .; CDR3 protein: CASSFDSRSYEQYF; CDR3 DNA: TGTGCCAGCAGCTTTGACAGCAGGTCTTACGAGCAGTACTTC
J gene: TRBJ2-7; D gene: TRBD1; V gene: TRBV27; clone size: many; CDR3 protein: CASRSGTGPYEQYF; CDR3 DNA: TGTGCCAGCAGATCCGGGACAGGACCCTACGAGCAGTACTTC
J gene: TRBJ2-3; D gene: .; V gene: TRBV18; clone size: many; CDR3 protein: CASSPGNTDTQYF; CDR3 DNA: TGTGCCAGCAGTCCCGGGAATACAGATACGCAGTATTTT
J gene: TRBJ2-5; D gene: .; V gene: TRBV7-9; clone size: many; CDR3 protein: CASRAGGLGTQYF; CDR3 DNA: TGTGCCAGCAGGGCCGGGGGGCTCGGGACCCAGTACTTC
J gene: TRBJ2-1; D gene: TRBD2; V gene: TRBV7-2; clone size: few; CDR3 protein: CASSLGGTSGQVNEQFF; CDR3 DNA: TGTGCCAGCAGCTTAGGGGGGACTAGCGGGCAAGTGAATGAGCAGTTCTTC
J gene: TRBJ2-1; D gene: TRBD2; V gene: TRBV18; clone size: .; CDR3 protein: CASPPGLAGGEQFF; CDR3 DNA: TGTGCCAGCCCACCTGGACTAGCGGGAGGTGAGCAGTTCTTC
J gene: TRBJ1-2; D gene: .; V gene: TRBV7-9; clone size: .; CDR3 protein: CASSANRDQYTF; CDR3 DNA: TGTGCCAGCAGCGCCAACAGGGACCAGTACACCTTC
J gene: TRBJ2-7; D gene: TRBD1; V gene: TRBV5-5; clone size: few; CDR3 protein: CASSLFGTGGTEQYF; CDR3 DNA: TGTGCCAGCAGCTTGTTTGGGACAGGGGGTACCGAGCAGTACTTC
J gene: TRBJ1-2; D gene: .; V gene: TRBV28; clone size: few; CDR3 protein: CASSLGGRWSRLDDAINYGYTF; CDR3 DNA: TGTGCCAGCAGTTTAGGAGGGAGGTGGAGCAGACTGGACGACGCAATCAACTATGGCTACACCTTC
J gene: TRBJ1-2; D gene: TRBD1; V gene: TRBV5-1; clone size: many; CDR3 protein: CASSWTTGDNYGYTF; CDR3 DNA: TGCGCCAGCAGCTGGACCACAGGGGATAACTATGGCTACACCTTC
J gene: TRBJ2-3; D gene: TRBD2; V gene: TRBV7-2; clone size: .; CDR3 protein: CAGSFNPSGNTDTQYF; CDR3 DNA: TGTGCCGGCAGCTTCAACCCTAGCGGAAACACAGATACGCAGTATTTT
J gene: TRBJ2-4; D gene: TRBD1; V gene: TRBV10-3; clone size: many; CDR3 protein: CAIRGTGFGNIQYF; CDR3 DNA: TGTGCCATCAGAGGGACAGGCTTCGGCAACATTCAGTACTTC
J gene: TRBJ2-1; D gene: .; V gene: TRBV29-1; clone size: .; CDR3 protein: CSVEGLETSYNEQFF; CDR3 DNA: TGCAGCGTTGAGGGTTTGGAAACCTCCTACAATGAGCAGTTCTTC
J gene: TRBJ2-4; D gene: .; V gene: TRBV28; clone size: many; CDR3 protein: CASTPGGSKNIQYF; CDR3 DNA: TGTGCCAGCACCCCCGGGGGCTCCAAAAACATTCAGTACTTC
J gene: TRBJ2-5; D gene: .; V gene: TRBV29-1; clone size: many; CDR3 protein: CSVRHTSGEAQYF; CDR3 DNA: TGCAGCGTTCGTCATACCAGCGGAGAGGCCCAGTACTTC
J gene: TRBJ2-7; D gene: TRBD1; V gene: TRBV29-1; clone size: many; CDR3 protein: CSATAGTGGPYEQYF; CDR3 DNA: TGCAGCGCCACAGCCGGGACAGGGGGTCCCTACGAGCAGTACTTC
J gene: TRBJ1-4; D gene: .; V gene: TRBV7-3; clone size: .; CDR3 protein: CASSSRRSHQVCEKLFF; CDR3 DNA: TGTGCCAGCAGCTCGAGACGGAGTCACCAGGTTTGTGAAAAACTGTTTTTT
J gene: TRBJ2-5; D gene: TRBD2; V gene: TRBV5-4; clone size: few; CDR3 protein: CASTTSSGSGETQYF; CDR3 DNA: TGTGCCAGCACCACATCTAGCGGGAGTGGAGAGACCCAGTACTTC
J gene: TRBJ2-3; D gene: .; V gene: TRBV27; clone size: few; CDR3 protein: CASSHNEASVSTDTQYF; CDR3 DNA: TGTGCCAGCAGCCATAACGAGGCTAGCGTATCCACAGATACGCAGTATTTT
J gene: TRBJ1-1; D gene: .; V gene: TRBV7-9; clone size: .; CDR3 protein: CASIHPGVGGANTEAFF; CDR3 DNA: TGTGCCAGCATCCACCCCGGGGTTGGGGGGGCAAACACTGAAGCTTTCTTT
J gene: TRBJ2-1; D gene: TRBD2; V gene: TRBV20-1; clone size: many; CDR3 protein: CSTVLGTSGNYNEQFF; CDR3 DNA: TGCAGTACTGTCCTCGGGACTAGCGGAAACTACAATGAGCAGTTCTTC
J gene: TRBJ2-1; D gene: TRBD2; V gene: TRBV4-3; clone size: few; CDR3 protein: CASSQGPAGGPTDEQFF; CDR3 DNA: TGCGCCAGCAGCCAGGGACCAGCGGGAGGGCCTACCGATGAGCAGTTCTTC
J gene: TRBJ2-7; D gene: TRBD1; V gene: TRBV6-5; clone size: few; CDR3 protein: CASTTGTAAYEQYF; CDR3 DNA: TGTGCCAGCACCACCGGGACAGCCGCCTACGAGCAGTACTTC
J gene: TRBJ1-2; D gene: TRBD1; V gene: TRBV20-1; clone size: .; CDR3 protein: CSARDGQGAWGYTF; CDR3 DNA: TGCAGTGCTAGAGACGGACAGGGGGCTTGGGGCTACACCTTC
J gene: TRBJ2-6; D gene: .; V gene: TRBV2; clone size: once; CDR3 protein: CASSEQGNSGANVLTF; CDR3 DNA: TGTGCCAGCAGTGAACAGGGGAACTCTGGGGCCAACGTCCTGACTTTC
J gene: TRBJ2-3; D gene: .; V gene: TRBV6-6; clone size: .; CDR3 protein: CVSSYGKLTRQYF; CDR3 DNA: TGTGTCAGCAGTTACGGCAAACTAACTCGGCAGTATTTT
J gene: TRBJ2-3; D gene: TRBD2; V gene: TRBV6-5; clone size: many; CDR3 protein: CASSFLGAGHTQYF; CDR3 DNA: TGTGCCAGCAGTTTCCTTGGAGCGGGGCATACGCAGTATTTT
J gene: TRBJ2-6; D gene: .; V gene: TRBV7-3; clone size: few; CDR3 protein: CASSLGAGGANVLTF; CDR3 DNA: TGTGCCAGCAGCTTAGGAGCAGGCGGGGCCAACGTCCTGACTTTC
J gene: TRBJ2-7; D gene: TRBD2; V gene: TRBV4-1; clone size: many; CDR3 protein: CASSTGSGGYEQYF; CDR3 DNA: TGCGCCAGCAGCACCGGTAGCGGGGGCTACGAGCAGTACTTC
J gene: TRBJ2-6; D gene: .; V gene: TRBV12-3/TRBV12-4; clone size: few; CDR3 protein: CAGSFYVGTVLPGANVLTF; CDR3 DNA: TGTGCCGGCAGTTTCTATGTCGGGACGGTCCTACCTGGGGCCAACGTCCTGACTTTC
J gene: TRBJ2-1; D gene: TRBD1; V gene: TRBV4-1; clone size: .; CDR3 protein: CASSHTGTGNNEQFF; CDR3 DNA: TGCGCCAGCAGCCATACCGGGACAGGGAACAATGAGCAGTTCTTC
J gene: TRBJ2-5; D gene: .; V gene: TRBV29-1; clone size: many; CDR3 protein: CSVRGLGETQYF; CDR3 DNA: TGCAGCGTCAGGGGCCTGGGGGAGACCCAGTACTTC
J gene: TRBJ2-1; D gene: TRBD1; V gene: TRBV29-1; clone size: .; CDR3 protein: CSVVGQGASEQFF; CDR3 DNA: TGCAGCGTTGTCGGACAGGGGGCGAGTGAGCAGTTCTTC
J gene: TRBJ2-5; D gene: TRBD1; V gene: TRBV5-4; clone size: .; CDR3 protein: CASSSRGQGKQETQYF; CDR3 DNA: TGTGCCAGCAGCTCGAGGGGACAGGGTAAACAAGAGACCCAGTACTTC
J gene: TRBJ2-7; D gene: TRBD2; V gene: TRBV7-3; clone size: many; CDR3 protein: CASSPGLADSYEQYF; CDR3 DNA: TGTGCCAGCAGCCCAGGACTAGCGGACTCCTACGAGCAGTACTTC
J gene: TRBJ1-2; D gene: .; V gene: TRBV20-1; clone size: .; CDR3 protein: CSAREANGYTF; CDR3 DNA: TGCAGTGCTAGAGAGGCAAATGGCTACACCTTC
J gene: TRBJ2-7; D gene: TRBD2; V gene: TRBV10-3; clone size: many; CDR3 protein: CAISVGGSGEQYF; CDR3 DNA: TGTGCCATCAGTGTTGGCGGGAGTGGCGAGCAGTACTTC
J gene: TRBJ2-1; D gene: .; V gene: TRBV7-3; clone size: many; CDR3 protein: CASSRDVSSYNEQFF; CDR3 DNA: TGTGCCAGCAGCCGGGACGTCAGCTCCTACAATGAGCAGTTCTTC
J gene: TRBJ2-1; D gene: TRBD1; V gene: TRBV5-4; clone size: .; CDR3 protein: CASIRDRASNEQFF; CDR3 DNA: TGTGCCAGCATCCGGGACAGGGCAAGTAATGAGCAGTTCTTC